Following are 2 T cell receptor beta chains from one sample sequenced in a study of T cells expressing NK-cell markers. From its re-call of the 5' RACE reads, TCRdb lists each CDR3 protein once, without DNA. This sample contains 400,000 to 550,000 distinct CDR3 sequences. The material sequenced was blood T cells: a sorted CD56 or NKG2C T cell subset, CD4+ or CD8+ T cells, or bulk PBMC T cells (not recorded which). All receptors come from a woman aged 18 to 75 in good health.

The chain has TRBV20-1 and TRBJ2-2; without DNA, the TCRdb call of TRBD2 cannot be checked. Germline CDR1 reads DFQATT; CDR2 reads SNEGSKA (reference sequence). CDR3 length: 16 residues. CDR3 protein: CSARGGLAGDHGELFF.

The chain carries TRBV12-3 or TRBV12-4 and TRBJ1-2; the TRBD1 assignment by TCRdb is unverifiable without DNA. This CDR3 has 15 residues. The CDR3 reads CASRALTGVGYGYTF.